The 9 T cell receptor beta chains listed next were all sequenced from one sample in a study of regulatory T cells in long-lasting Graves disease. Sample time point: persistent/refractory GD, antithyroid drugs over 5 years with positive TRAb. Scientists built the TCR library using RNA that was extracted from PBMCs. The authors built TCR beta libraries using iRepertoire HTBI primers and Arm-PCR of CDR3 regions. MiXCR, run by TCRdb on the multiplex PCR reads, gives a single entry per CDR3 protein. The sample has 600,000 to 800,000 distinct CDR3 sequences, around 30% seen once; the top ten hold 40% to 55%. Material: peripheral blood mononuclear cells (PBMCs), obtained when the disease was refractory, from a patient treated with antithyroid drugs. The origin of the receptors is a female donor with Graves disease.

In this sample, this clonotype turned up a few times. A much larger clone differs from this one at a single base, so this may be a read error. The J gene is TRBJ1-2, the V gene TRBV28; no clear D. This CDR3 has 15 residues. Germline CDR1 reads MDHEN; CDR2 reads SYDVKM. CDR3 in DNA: TGTGCCAGCAGTTTTGCGGGCAGTCCGCGGTATGGCTGCACCTTC. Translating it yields CASSFAGSPRYGCTF.

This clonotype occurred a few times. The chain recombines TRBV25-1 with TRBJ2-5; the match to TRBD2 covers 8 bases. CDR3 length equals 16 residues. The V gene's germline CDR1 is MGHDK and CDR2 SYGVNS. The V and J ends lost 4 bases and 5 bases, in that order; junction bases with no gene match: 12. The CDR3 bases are TGTGCCAGCAGTGGCCAAAAGCGGGAGAGCCGGGAGACCCAGTACTTC. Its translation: CASSGQKRESRETQYF.

The CDR3 nucleotides read TGTGCCAGCAGACTTAGCGGTTCAGAGACCCAGTACTTC. Encoded protein: CASRLSGSETQYF. J is TRBJ2-5 and V is TRBV3-1; D might be TRBD2 (6 bases). V lost 6 bases to trimming and J lost 4 bases, with 12 bases between them. Germline V CDR1 and CDR2: LGHDT, YNNKEL (reference sequence). The CDR3 length is 13 residues.

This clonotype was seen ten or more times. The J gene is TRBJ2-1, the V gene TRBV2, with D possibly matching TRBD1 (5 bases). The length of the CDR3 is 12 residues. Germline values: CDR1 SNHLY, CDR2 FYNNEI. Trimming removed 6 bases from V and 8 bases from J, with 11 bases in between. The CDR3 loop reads CASSLGVDEQFF. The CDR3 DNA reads TGTGCCAGCAGCTTAGGGGTAGATGAGCAGTTCTTC.

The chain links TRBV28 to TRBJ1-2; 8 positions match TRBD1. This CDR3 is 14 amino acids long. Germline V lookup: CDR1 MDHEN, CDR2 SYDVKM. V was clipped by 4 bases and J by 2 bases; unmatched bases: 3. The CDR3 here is CASSSTGDNYGYTF. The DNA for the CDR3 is TGTGCCAGCAGTTCGACAGGGGACAACTATGGCTACACCTTC.

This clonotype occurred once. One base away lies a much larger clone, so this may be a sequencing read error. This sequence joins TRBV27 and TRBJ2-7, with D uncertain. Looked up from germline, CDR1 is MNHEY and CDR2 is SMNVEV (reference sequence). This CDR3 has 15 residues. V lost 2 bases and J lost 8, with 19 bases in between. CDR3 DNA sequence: TGTGCCAGCAGTTTAGGAACAGCACCTACTAACAAGCAGTACTTC. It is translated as CASSLGTAPTNKQYF.

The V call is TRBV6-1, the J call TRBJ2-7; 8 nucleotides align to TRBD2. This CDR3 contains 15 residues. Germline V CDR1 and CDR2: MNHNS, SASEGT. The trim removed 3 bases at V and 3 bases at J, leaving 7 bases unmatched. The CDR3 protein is CASSDQREWSYEQYF. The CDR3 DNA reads TGTGCCAGCAGTGACCAGCGGGAGTGGAGCTACGAGCAGTACTTC.

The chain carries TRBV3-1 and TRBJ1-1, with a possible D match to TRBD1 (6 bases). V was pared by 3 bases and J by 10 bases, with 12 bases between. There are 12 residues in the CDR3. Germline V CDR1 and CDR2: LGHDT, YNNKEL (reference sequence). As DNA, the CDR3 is TGTGCCAGCAGCCATCAGGGGCTGGGAGCTTTCTTT. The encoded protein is CASSHQGLGAFF.

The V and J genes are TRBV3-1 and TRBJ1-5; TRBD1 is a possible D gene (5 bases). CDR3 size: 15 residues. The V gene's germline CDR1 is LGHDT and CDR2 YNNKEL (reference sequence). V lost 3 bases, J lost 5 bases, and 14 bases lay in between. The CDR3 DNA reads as TGTGCCAGCAGCCACCTGGGGGGAGGCGATCAGCCCCAGCATTTT. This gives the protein CASSHLGGGDQPQHF.